The text below deals with one T cell receptor beta chain. What this receptor recognizes is not known. The sample holds no much larger clone one base away, and base qualities are not on file. This entry comes from a study of blood T cells in healthy people across ages (dated by TCRdb to between 2015 and 2017). Regarding the complete study: In model experiments, roughly one uniquely barcoded TCR beta cDNA molecule per two T cells was captured by template switching. The study measured age-related changes in TCR beta repertoire diversity using deep sequencing normalized with unique cDNA molecular identifiers. Donors were grouped into four age groups: young (average roughly 15 years), middle-aged (roughly 38), aged (around 62) and long-lived (just over 80). To avoid experimental bias, donors of different ages were spread randomly across the sequencing lanes. For two donors (one aged 18 to 30 and one aged 80 or older), the study analyzed two additional independent replicas of 1 million unique cDNA reads from the same blood draw. Here is what the overall study found, with its caveats: Observed TCR beta diversity per million T cells fell roughly linearly with age, and a significant reduction was already apparent by age around 40. Donor CMV infection status was unknown, potentially confounding age-related changes in expanded clonotypes. Observed TCR beta diversity correlated strongly with the percentage of naive T cells measured by flow cytometry. Conclusive comparison of naive and antigen-experienced compartments was prevented by the profiling of bulk unsorted PBMCs. Estimates of total diversity based on one million sequenced T cells were considered lower bounds and underestimates. Compared with the aged group, more naive CD4+ T cells, fewer expanded clones and increased TCR diversity were shown by the long-lived group, suggesting age selection.

Systemically healthy Caucasian individuals from Russia, 35 to 40 in total and aged about 6 to 100 years, were included as donors. Each donor gave ten milliliters of peripheral blood, drawn into EDTA-treated Vacutainer tubes. Ficoll-Paque density-gradient centrifugation was used to isolate PBMCs, with at least 7 million obtained per sample. Trizol reagent was used to extract total RNA from PBMCs, with at least 5.5 micrograms per sample. For every donor, an aliquot of PBMCs went through flow cytometry to measure the percentages of naive CD45RAhigh/CD27high T cells. The CDR3 covers 18 residues, taking in both the cysteine and the phenylalanine. CDR3 DNA is the only sequence kept; it has 54 bases, read in frame from the first base. The germline V gene encodes CDR1 KGHDR and CDR2 SFDVKD. V is shortened by 5 bases, J by 6 bases, and the region joining them spans 25 bases. The method behind the library was 5' RACE. TCRdb lists the instrument as Illumina HiSeq 2500. A second PCR of roughly 7 to 11 cycles was performed with a sample-barcoded 5' primer and a J-beta primer mix. Each TCR beta cDNA molecule received a unique molecular identifier from a template-switch 5' adaptor carrying 12 random nucleotides. At least 3 million CDR3-containing paired-end reads were obtained from each sample. The Mint cDNA synthesis kit, primed by a TRBC-specific oligonucleotide, was used to synthesize first-strand cDNA from all RNA. After uracil-DNA glycosylase treatment, a first 18-cycle PCR used universal primers M1SS and BC2_uni_R on all cDNA. On the study's bioinformatics: For normalization, 1 million high-quality reads, each with a distinct molecular identifier, were randomly selected from each sample. Reads with shared molecular identifiers were discarded instead of being binned into consensus sequences. MiTCR, with a Q25 quality threshold and the strictest error-elimination algorithm, was used for CDR3 identification, clonotype clustering and error correction. Lower-bound total TCR beta diversity was estimated with a nonparametric unseen species model using Euler transformation. In TCRdb, the public reads were trimmed at Q25 with fastp and aligned with MiXCR, with productive beta chains retained. CDR3 protein sequences are deduplicated, and each keeps its most common genes and DNA. TCRdb's processing, not the authors', yielded these V and J calls. Across this sample there are about 1.1 million distinct CDR3 sequences, with under 40% seen only once. About an eighth of the sample comes from the top ten.

The rearranged segments are TRBV24-1 and TRBJ2-1; the D gene is perhaps TRBD2, from 6 matching bases. The source of this sequence is a man aged 18 to 30 in good health. The sequenced material came from blood. The DNA reads as follows: TGTGCCACCAGTGCTGCTTCGGGGACTCTTCCTCTTTTCAATGAGCAGTTCTTC. Protein translation: CATSAASGTLPLFNEQFF.